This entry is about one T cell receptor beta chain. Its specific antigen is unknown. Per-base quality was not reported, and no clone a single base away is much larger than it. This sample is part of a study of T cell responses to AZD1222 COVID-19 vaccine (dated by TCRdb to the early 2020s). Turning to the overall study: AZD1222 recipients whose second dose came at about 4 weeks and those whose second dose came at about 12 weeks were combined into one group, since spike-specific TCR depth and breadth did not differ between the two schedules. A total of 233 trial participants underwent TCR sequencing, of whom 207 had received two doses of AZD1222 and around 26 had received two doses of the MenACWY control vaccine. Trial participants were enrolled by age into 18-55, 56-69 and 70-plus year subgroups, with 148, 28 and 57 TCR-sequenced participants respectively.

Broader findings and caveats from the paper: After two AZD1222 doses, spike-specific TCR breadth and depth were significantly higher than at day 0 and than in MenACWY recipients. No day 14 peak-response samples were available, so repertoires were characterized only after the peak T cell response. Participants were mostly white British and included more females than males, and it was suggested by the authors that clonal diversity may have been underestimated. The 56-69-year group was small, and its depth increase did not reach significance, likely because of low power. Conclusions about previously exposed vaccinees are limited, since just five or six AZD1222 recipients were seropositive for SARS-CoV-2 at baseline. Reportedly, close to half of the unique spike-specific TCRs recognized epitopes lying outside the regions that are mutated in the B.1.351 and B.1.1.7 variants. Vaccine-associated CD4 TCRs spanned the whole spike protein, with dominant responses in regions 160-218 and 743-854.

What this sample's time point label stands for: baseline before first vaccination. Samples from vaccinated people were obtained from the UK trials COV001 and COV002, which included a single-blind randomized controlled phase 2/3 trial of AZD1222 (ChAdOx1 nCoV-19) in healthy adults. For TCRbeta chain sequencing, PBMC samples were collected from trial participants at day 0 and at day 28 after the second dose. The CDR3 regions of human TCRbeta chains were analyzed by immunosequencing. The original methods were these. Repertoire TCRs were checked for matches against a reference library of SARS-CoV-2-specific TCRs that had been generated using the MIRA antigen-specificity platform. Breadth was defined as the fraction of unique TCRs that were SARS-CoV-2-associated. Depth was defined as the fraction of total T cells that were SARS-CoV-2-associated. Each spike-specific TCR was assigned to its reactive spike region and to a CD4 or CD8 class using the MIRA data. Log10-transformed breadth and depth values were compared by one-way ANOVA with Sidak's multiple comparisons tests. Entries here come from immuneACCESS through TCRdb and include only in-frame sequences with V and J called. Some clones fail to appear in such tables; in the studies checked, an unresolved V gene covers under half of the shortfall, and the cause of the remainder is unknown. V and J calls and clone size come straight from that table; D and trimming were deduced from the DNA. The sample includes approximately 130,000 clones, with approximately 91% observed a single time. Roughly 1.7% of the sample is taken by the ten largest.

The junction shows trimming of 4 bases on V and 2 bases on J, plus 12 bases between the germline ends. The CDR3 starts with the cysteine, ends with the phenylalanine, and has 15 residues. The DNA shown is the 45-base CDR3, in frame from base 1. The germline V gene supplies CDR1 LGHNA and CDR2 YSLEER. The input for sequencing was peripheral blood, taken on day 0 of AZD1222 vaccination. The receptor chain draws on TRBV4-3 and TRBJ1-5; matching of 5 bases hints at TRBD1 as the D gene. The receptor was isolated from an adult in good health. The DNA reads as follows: TGCGCCAGCAGCCTTGGTGGGGGGGGCAATCAGCCCCAGCATTTT. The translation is CASSLGGGGNQPQHF.